The rows below give T cell receptor beta chains drawn from one sample of a study of blood T cell repertoires in COVID-19. Repertoires were generated with immunoSEQ multiplex PCR, while TCRdb's copy carries only in-frame clones and drops some. The sample records about 42,000 clones, more than 85% being singletons. Sequenced input: peripheral blood. The receptor set was obtained from a human donor in a cohort sampled during active COVID-19. The CDR3 runs from the conserved cysteine through the conserved F or W. D genes are given only for firm matches. Expanded clones are given a class, and other clones once, few, many or no size at all.

v_call: TRBV5-4; d_call: -; j_call: TRBJ2-3; clone_size: -; cdr3_aa: CASSFPRGDTQYF; cdr3_nt: TGTGCCAGCAGCTTCCCTCGCGGGGATACGCAGTATTTT
v_call: TRBV18; d_call: TRBD1; j_call: TRBJ2-7; clone_size: once; cdr3_aa: CASSPPTGGWDEQYF; cdr3_nt: TGTGCCAGCTCACCACCGACAGGGGGCTGGGACGAGCAGTACTTC
v_call: TRBV2; d_call: -; j_call: TRBJ1-1; clone_size: -; cdr3_aa: CASRTTRRVAFF; cdr3_nt: TGTGCCAGCAGGACGACGCGGAGGGTAGCTTTCTTT
v_call: TRBV4-3; d_call: TRBD2; j_call: TRBJ2-1; clone_size: -; cdr3_aa: CASSRDEGLAGGNEQFF; cdr3_nt: TGCGCCAGCAGCCGAGACGAGGGACTAGCGGGGGGCAATGAGCAGTTCTTC
v_call: TRBV6-2/TRBV6-3; d_call: TRBD2; j_call: TRBJ2-7; clone_size: once; cdr3_aa: CASSYFQRGLYEQYF; cdr3_nt: TGTGCCAGCAGTTACTTTCAGCGGGGGTTGTACGAGCAGTACTTC
v_call: TRBV3-1/TRBV3-2; d_call: TRBD1; j_call: TRBJ2-7; clone_size: -; cdr3_aa: CASSYGTVAYEQYF; cdr3_nt: TGTGCCAGCAGCTACGGGACAGTGGCCTACGAGCAGTACTTC
v_call: TRBV19; d_call: -; j_call: TRBJ2-1; clone_size: -; cdr3_aa: CASQPSGSYNEQFF; cdr3_nt: TGTGCCAGCCAACCCAGCGGCTCCTACAATGAGCAGTTCTTC
v_call: TRBV30; d_call: -; j_call: TRBJ2-7; clone_size: few; cdr3_aa: CAWSVLFGYEQYF; cdr3_nt: TGTGCCTGGAGTGTCTTGTTCGGCTACGAGCAGTACTTC
v_call: TRBV19; d_call: -; j_call: TRBJ1-4; clone_size: -; cdr3_aa: CASSTGLATNEKLFF; cdr3_nt: TGTGCCAGTAGTACTGGCCTAGCAACTAATGAAAAACTGTTTTTT
v_call: TRBV11-2; d_call: TRBD1; j_call: TRBJ2-5; clone_size: -; cdr3_aa: CASRWTGQETQYF; cdr3_nt: TGTGCCAGCAGGTGGACAGGCCAAGAGACCCAGTACTTC